This T cell receptor (beta chain) was sequenced for a study of cytomegalovirus exposure and HLA in healthy donors. Study as a whole: Out of about 170 million T cells, an earlier analysis found about 100 million unique TCR beta sequences in total. Whole-study results and caveats: Cytomegalovirus status was reportedly diagnosed by the classifier with high sensitivity and specificity.

Germline V gene sequence: CDR1 SGHTA, CDR2 FQGNSA. This CDR3 spans 14 amino acids. J was trimmed by 6 bases and V by 1 base; bases with no gene match: 0. This PCR relied on a set of 60 Vbeta primers and 13 Jbeta primers. Some clones are missing from TCRdb's copy, which holds only in-frame ones; the method was immunoSEQ multiplex PCR. In the table there are some 120,000 clones, around three quarters of which are singletons. Comments on this clone: Its cognate antigen is unknown.

This chain connects TRBV7-2 to TRBJ2-7, with TRBD2 identical over 13 bases. This receptor was identified in a woman between 55 and 75 years old in good health and CMV-seropositive. Sequenced material: PBMCs. CDR3 nucleotide sequence: TGTGCCAGCAGCTTAGGACTAGCGGGGGGCGAGCAGTACTTC. It yields the protein CASSLGLAGGEQYF.